This T cell receptor (beta chain) originates from a study of T cell responses to AZD1222 COVID-19 vaccine. Findings of the study overall: Unmutated variant regions reportedly attract nearly half of all spike-specific TCRs. All repertoire sampling was performed exclusively after the peak T cell response. Clonal diversity was possibly underestimated, and the donors were mostly white British, with more females.

Clones were read by immunoSEQ multiplex PCR, and TCRdb kept only the in-frame ones, dropping some. Of around 150,000 clones in the sample, over 85% were seen once. Germline V CDR1 and CDR2: LNHNV, YYDKDF (reference sequence). The V end lost 1 base, the J end lost 1 base, and 13 bases lay between the germline ends. The CDR3 runs to 16 residues. Details on this clone: As yet, its antigen is unknown.

The TCR sequence derives from an adult who received the AZD1222 COVID-19 vaccine. This chain connects TRBV15 to TRBJ1-1; D remains ambiguous. The specimen was peripheral blood, collected 28 days after the second AZD1222 dose. CDR3 nucleotide sequence: TGTGCCACCAGCAGAGGACGTAGGACCGAGAACACTGAAGCTTTCTTT. It translates to CATSRGRRTENTEAFF.